A single TCR beta chain is shown here with its context. This record comes from a study of blood T cell repertoires in COVID-19. Study in general: The United States, Italy and Spain were the sources of the acute and convalescent COVID-19 samples. Sources were T cells, B-cell-depleted T cells, or PBMCs; the material itself was cDNA or gDNA.

This CDR3 comprises 16 residues. The V gene's germline CDR1 is SGDLS and CDR2 YYNGEE. V was trimmed by 0 bases and J by 7 bases, leaving 14 bases between them. As handled by the study authors: Estimated nucleated cell counts came from reference gene primer amplification. Repertoires were generated with immunoSEQ multiplex PCR, while TCRdb's copy carries only in-frame clones and drops some. V, J and clone size derive from that table, while D and trimming were established from the DNA sequence. The table has about 180,000 clones, approximately 84% seen once. The sequence derives from a young man with active or convalescent COVID-19. Sequenced material: peripheral blood. The chain recombines TRBV9 with TRBJ1-6, with D possibly being TRBD1 (5 bases). The CDR3 here is CASSVATGLENSPLHF. The DNA of the CDR3 is TGTGCCAGCAGCGTAGCTACAGGTCTGGAGAATTCACCCCTCCACTTT. Drawing the rest from reference TRBV9 and TRBJ1-6, the complete variable domain is DSGVTQTPKHLITATGQRVTLRCSPRSGDLSVYWYQQSLDQGLQFLIQYYNGEERAKGNILERFSAQQFPDLHSELNLSSLELGDSALYFCASSVATGLENSPLHFGNGTRLTVT.